The clone carrying this TCR beta chain was seen repeatedly, ten times or more. Its matching antigen is unknown. The junction departs from germline at one end; a sequencing error may be responsible. These data come from a study of CD8 T cells in ankylosing spondylitis. Notes on the study in general: The clones that were linked to disease were reported to be significantly enriched in matched synovial fluid samples from ankylosing spondylitis patients.

The CDR3 is 13 amino acids. Germline-derived CDR1 and CDR2 are LNHNV and YYDKDF (reference sequence). From the 5' RACE reads, TCRdb called clonotypes with MiXCR, one entry per CDR3 protein. The sample carries around 30,000 distinct CDR3 sequences, approximately 15% recorded once. This chain joins TRBV15 and TRBJ2-1; a possible D gene is TRBD1 (6 bases). This sequence was found in a male donor with ankylosing spondylitis or in good health (not recorded which). The sample comprised blood. DNA for the CDR3: TGTGCCGCCAGCAGGGACACCTACAATGAGCAGTTCTTC. This codes for CAASRDTYNEQFF.